This section outlines one TCR beta chain sequence together with its context. This CDR3 region has 15 residues. V gave up 6 bases and J gave up 0 bases, with 9 bases separating them. CDR1 PRHDT and CDR2 FYEKMQ come from the germline V gene (reference sequence). Repertoires were generated with immunoSEQ multiplex PCR, while TCRdb's copy carries only in-frame clones and drops some. The table lists 700,000 to 750,000 clones, approximately 85% of them singletons. The data stem from a study of shared T cell receptors in the human thymus. Another study also made use of these data, one on human thymus T cells. That investigation notes: Thymic as well as blood repertoires seemed to favor certain V and J genes unevenly.

The V call is TRBV13, the J call TRBJ2-6; D is unclear. The receptor's source is a girl less than two years old with a congenital heart defect. Sequenced material: thymocytes. The CDR3 DNA sequence: TGTGCCAGCAGGCGTATCCTCTCTGGGGCCAACGTCCTGACTTTC. This gives the protein CASRRILSGANVLTF.